This TCR beta chain was identified in a study of T cell repertoires in cytomegalovirus infection. Trimming removed 1 base from V and 1 base from J, with 16 bases in between. This CDR3 is 17 amino acids long. Germline V lookup: CDR1 DFQATT, CDR2 SNEGSKA (reference sequence). TCRdb used MiXCR to reprocess the reads, holding one entry per CDR3 protein. The sample yields about 680,000 distinct CDR3 sequences, approximately 25% seen once. This clonotype was seen only a few times. The clonotype comes from a human donor in good health (CMV status not recorded). Some clones in this sample may be carry-over from other donors' samples. This sequence joins TRBV20-1 and TRBJ2-2, with D perhaps TRBD2 (6 bases). The sample taken for sequencing was CD8+ T cells from PBMCs. The CDR3 coding sequence is TGCAGTGCTAGAGGGGGTAGCGGAGTACTGAACACCGGGGAGCTGTTTTTT. Its translation: CSARGGSGVLNTGELFF.